The 7 T cell receptor beta chains presented below share a single source sample, sequenced in a study of cytomegalovirus exposure and HLA in healthy donors. Both 60 Vbeta primers and 13 Jbeta primers went into the PCR. The method was immunoSEQ multiplex PCR; TCRdb's version includes in-frame clones alone and lacks a portion of them. The table records 200,000 to 250,000 clones, approximately 81% of them present only once. The sample was PBMCs. Receptors originate from an older woman in good health and CMV-seropositive.

The chain joins TRBV29-1 to TRBJ2-7, with TRBD2 matching over 14 bases. Germline V gene lookup returns CDR1 SQVTM and CDR2 ANQGSEA. With 4 bases clipped from V and 3 bases from J, the junction kept 8 bases outside the gene matches. The CDR3 is 16 amino acids. The CDR3 protein is CSVAGTSGRTSYEQYF. The CDR3 nucleotides read TGCAGCGTTGCTGGGACTAGCGGGAGAACTAGCTACGAGCAGTACTTC.

Worth noting for this clone: Germline and junction disagree at one end, which may indicate a read error. The J gene is TRBJ2-7, the V gene TRBV5-5; the match to TRBD1 covers 8 bases. Germline lookup yields CDR1 SGHKS and CDR2 YYEKEE (reference sequence). The CDR3 runs to 14 residues. This CDR3 reads CASSFQGASSEQYF. In nucleotides, the CDR3 is TGTGCCAGCAGCTTCCAGGGGGCTTCCTCCGAGCAGTACTTC.

This clone turned up a few times. The chain links TRBV4-1 to TRBJ2-2, with TRBD2 identical over 8 bases. V lost 8 bases, J lost 3 bases, and 2 bases stayed unmatched. Germline-derived CDR1 and CDR2 are MGHRA and YSYEKL. CDR3 size: 13 residues. CDR3 amino acids: CASRGGDTGELFF. CDR3 in DNA: TGCGCCAGCCGGGGGGGGGACACCGGGGAGCTGTTTTTT.

V usage is TRBV4-1 and J usage is TRBJ2-7; TRBD2 aligns across 10 bases. V shed 1 base and J 4 bases; nucleotides not matched to a gene: 10. This CDR3 has 17 residues. Germline CDR1 is MGHRA and CDR2 is YSYEKL. CDR3 sequence reads: CASSQGPAGGTTYEQYF. The CDR3 DNA follows: TGCGCCAGCAGCCAAGGCCCAGCGGGAGGGACCACTTACGAGCAGTACTTC.

This chain links TRBV28 with TRBJ2-7; 11 bases align to TRBD2. CDR1 is MDHEN and CDR2 is SYDVKM in the germline V gene. The CDR3 covers 16 residues. Trimming removed 9 bases from V and 0 bases from J; junction bases left unmatched: 10. This chain's CDR3 is CASSEGTSGISYEQYF. The CDR3 DNA is TGTGCCAGTTCGGAGGGGACTAGCGGAATCTCCTACGAGCAGTACTTC.

This chain joins TRBV6-1 and TRBJ2-7, with a tentative D call TRBD1 (6 bases). Germline V gene sequence: CDR1 MNHNS, CDR2 SASEGT. The V end was cut by 7 bases, the J end by 3 bases, with 13 bases between. The CDR3 consists of 13 residues. CDR3 loop: CASTHRASYEQYF. DNA of the CDR3: TGTGCCAGCACGCACAGGGCAAGCTACGAGCAGTACTTC.

The J gene is TRBJ1-2, the V gene TRBV6-5; 8 bases line up with TRBD1. Germline V lookup: CDR1 MNHEY, CDR2 SVGAGI. The CDR3 totals 16 residues. J gave up 6 bases and V 2 bases, and 11 bases lay outside the gene matches. The CDR3 loop is CASSYGGTGGKDGYTF. The DNA of the CDR3 is TGTGCCAGCAGTTACGGGGGGACAGGAGGAAAGGATGGCTACACCTTC.